The text below deals with one T cell receptor beta chain. Libraries were prepared by immunoSEQ multiplex PCR; TCRdb keeps only in-frame clonotypes and omits some of them. The sample has about 2 million clones, about 95% seen once; the top ten hold 0.9% to 1.4%. Naive CD8 cells, CD45RO-negative and positively selected for CCR7, excluded terminally differentiated effector memory CD45RA+ cells. Germline V lookup: CDR1 SQVTM, CDR2 ANQGSEA. CDR3 size: 10 residues. Trimming removed 7 bases from V and 5 bases from J, with 8 bases in between. These data originate in a study of shared clonotypes between healthy human individuals. Turning to the study itself: Serving as donors were a couple of women and a few men, whose ages spanned 18 to 49.

This rearrangement joins TRBV29-1 to TRBJ1-1; TRBD1 might be the D (6 bases). The receptor was isolated from a man in his late teens or twenties in good health. What was sequenced was naive CD8+ T cells sorted from blood. CDR3 DNA sequence: TGCAGCGACACAGGGACTGAAGCTTTCTTT. Translation gives CSDTGTEAFF.